This T cell receptor (beta chain) was sequenced in a study of blood T cells in healthy people across ages. Across the whole study: Capture via template switching afforded approximately one barcoded beta molecule per two T cells. Study conclusions and caveats: Investigators treated diversity estimates from one million T cells as underestimates.

A J-beta primer mix and a sample-barcoded 5' primer were used in a second PCR of about 6 to 12 cycles. Using its own MiXCR run on the 5' RACE reads, TCRdb lists one record per CDR3 protein. The sample lists 1,300,000 or so distinct CDR3 sequences, approximately 59% occurring once. The individuals who served as donors were healthy Caucasians living in Russia, aged about 6 to 90. This CDR3 region has 16 residues. Germline CDR1 and CDR2: MNHEY and SVGEGT. A word on this clonotype: What it binds is unknown.

The clonotype comes from a young man in good health. The source material was blood. The rearrangement joins TRBV6-2 or TRBV6-3 to TRBJ2-1; possible D gene TRBD1, 5 bases. The last part of the DNA fits TRBJ2-7 better; the J call may be wrong. This CDR3 reads CASSSLLGVSYNEQYF. The CDR3 DNA reads TGTGCCAGCAGTTCCCTCCTAGGGGTCTCCTACAATGAGCAGTACTTC.